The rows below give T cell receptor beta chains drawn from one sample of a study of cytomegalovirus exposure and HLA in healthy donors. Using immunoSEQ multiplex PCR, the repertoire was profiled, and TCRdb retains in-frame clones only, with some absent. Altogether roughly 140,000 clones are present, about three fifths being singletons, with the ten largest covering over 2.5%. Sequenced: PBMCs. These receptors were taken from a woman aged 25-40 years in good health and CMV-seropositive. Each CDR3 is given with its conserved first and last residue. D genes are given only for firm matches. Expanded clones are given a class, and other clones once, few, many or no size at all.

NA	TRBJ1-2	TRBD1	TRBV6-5	TGTGCCAGCAGAAGGGACCAGGGGGCCTATGGCTACACCTTC	CASRRDQGAYGYTF
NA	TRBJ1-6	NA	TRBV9	TGTGCCAGCAGCGTAGTTTCGGATTCACCCCTCCACTTT	CASSVVSDSPLHF
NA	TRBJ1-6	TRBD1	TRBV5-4	TGTGCCAGCAGCTTGGGGGACAGGAATTCACCCCTCCACTTT	CASSLGDRNSPLHF
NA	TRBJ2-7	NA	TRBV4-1	TGCGCCAGCAGCCCGGGGACTGGCCGGGGCTACGAGCAGTACTTC	CASSPGTGRGYEQYF
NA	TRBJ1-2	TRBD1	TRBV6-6	TGTGCCAGCAGTCCCTCAACAGGGGAGGCTAACTATGGCTACACCTTC	CASSPSTGEANYGYTF
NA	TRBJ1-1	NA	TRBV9	TGTGCCAGCAGCCCCAGGCAGGGCCAGAACGGGAACACTGAAGCTTTCTTT	CASSPRQGQNGNTEAFF
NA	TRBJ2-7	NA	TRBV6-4	TGTGCCAGCAGAACTACAGGGCCCCACGAGCAGTACTTC	CASRTTGPHEQYF
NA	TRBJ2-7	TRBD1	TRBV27	TGTGCCGGCGACTTGGGACAGGCGCCCTCCAGGGGGGAGCAGTACTTC	CAGDLGQAPSRGEQYF
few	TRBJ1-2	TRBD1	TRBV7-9	TGTGCCAGCAGCTTAGGCGGGACAGGGGACGGCTACACCTTC	CASSLGGTGDGYTF
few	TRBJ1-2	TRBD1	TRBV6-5	TGTGCCAGCAGTCCAGGGGGCTACGATGGCTACACCTTC	CASSPGGYDGYTF
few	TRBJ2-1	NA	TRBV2	TGTGCCAGCAGTGAATTGCAGGGGGGATACAATGAGCAGTTCTTC	CASSELQGGYNEQFF
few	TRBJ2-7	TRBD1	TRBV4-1	TGCGCCAGCAGGGGGACAGCGGACTACGAGCAGTACTTC	CASRGTADYEQYF
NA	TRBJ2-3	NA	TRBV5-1	TGCGCCAGCCATGTCTGGGCGCCTGCGGATACGCAGTATTTT	CASHVWAPADTQYF
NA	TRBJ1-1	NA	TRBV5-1	TGCGCCAGCAGCTTGGATCTAAGGAGTCACACTGAAGCTTTCTTT	CASSLDLRSHTEAFF
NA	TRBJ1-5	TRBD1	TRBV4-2	TGTGCCAGCAGCCCGACAGGGCGAAATCAGCCCCAGCATTTT	CASSPTGRNQPQHF
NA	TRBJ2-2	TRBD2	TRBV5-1	TGCGCCAGCAGCTTTATGGGGACTAGCGGGCCTACGAACACCGGGGAGCTGTTTTTT	CASSFMGTSGPTNTGELFF
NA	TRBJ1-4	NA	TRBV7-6	TGTGCCAGCAGCTTGACAGAAAAAAAGGGTGAAAAACTGTTTTTT	CASSLTEKKGEKLFF
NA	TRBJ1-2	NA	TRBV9	TGTGCCAGCAGCTCCCAGGGTGCCTATGGCTACACCTTC	CASSSQGAYGYTF
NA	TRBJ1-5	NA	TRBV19	TGTGCCAGTAGTAGTTGGGGCCCAGCTAATCAGCCCCAGCATTTT	CASSSWGPANQPQHF
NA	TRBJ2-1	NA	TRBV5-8	TGTGCCAGCAGCTTGGCTGGGGGCCATCTGTTCTTC	CASSLAGGHLFF
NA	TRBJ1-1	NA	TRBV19	TGTGCCACCCGCTCAGGGAACACTGAAGCTTTCTTT	CATRSGNTEAFF
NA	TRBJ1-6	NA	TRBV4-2	TGTGCCAGCAGCCAAGATCCGTCTTCACCCCTCCACTTT	CASSQDPSSPLHF
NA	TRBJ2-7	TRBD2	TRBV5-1	TGCGCCAGCAGCTCCAATCGGGGGGGCTCCTACGAGCAGTACTTC	CASSSNRGGSYEQYF
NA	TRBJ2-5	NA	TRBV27	TGTGCCAGCAGTTTGGGGAGGACCAACCCTCCCGAGACCCAGTACTTC	CASSLGRTNPPETQYF
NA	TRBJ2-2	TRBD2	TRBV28	TGTGCCAGCAGTCCCCCCTCTTTCCGGGGGAGGGCCGGGGAGCTGTTTTTT	CASSPPSFRGRAGELFF
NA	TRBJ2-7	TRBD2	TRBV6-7	TGTGCCAGCGAGACTAGCGGGAGTTTCTACGAGCAGTACTTC	CASETSGSFYEQYF
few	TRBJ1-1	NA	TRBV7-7	TGTGCTAGCAGCCCCTCCGTCAGTTCCGAAGCTTTCTTT	CASSPSVSSEAFF
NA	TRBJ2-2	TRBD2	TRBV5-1	TGCGCCAGCAGCTTGGCCGGGACTAGCGGAACCCCAAGGACCGGGGAGCTGTTTTTT	CASSLAGTSGTPRTGELFF
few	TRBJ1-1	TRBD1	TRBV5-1	TGCGCCAGCAGCTCACAGGGGTCCGGGACGTTGACTGAAGCTTTCTTT	CASSSQGSGTLTEAFF
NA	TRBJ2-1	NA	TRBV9	TGTGCCAGCAGCGCGCAGGGGGGAACTTACAATGAGCAGTTCTTC	CASSAQGGTYNEQFF
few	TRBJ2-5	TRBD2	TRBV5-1	TGCGCCAGCAGCTACCGCGGGACTAGCGTTGAGGAGACCCAGTACTTC	CASSYRGTSVEETQYF
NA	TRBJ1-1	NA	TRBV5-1	TGCGCCAGCAGCTGGAGTGCGGGAACTGAAGCTTTCTTT	CASSWSAGTEAFF
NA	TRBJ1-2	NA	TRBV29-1	TGCAGCGTTGAACCCCCACCAGGGGACTATGGCTACACCTTC	CSVEPPPGDYGYTF
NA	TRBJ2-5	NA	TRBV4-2	TGTGCCAGCAGCCACCTCGAAAGCGGAATCCAAGAGACCCAGTACTTC	CASSHLESGIQETQYF
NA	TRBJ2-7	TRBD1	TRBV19	TGTGCCAGTAGTGAGGACAGGGTAATCAACGAGCAGTACTTC	CASSEDRVINEQYF
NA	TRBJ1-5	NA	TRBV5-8	TGTGCCAGCAGGGGTGTTCGGGTCTATTCTGATCAGCCCCAGCATTTT	CASRGVRVYSDQPQHF
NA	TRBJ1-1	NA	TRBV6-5	TGTGCCAGCAGTTCAACTTTTCCAGGGTACACTGAAGCTTTCTTT	CASSSTFPGYTEAFF
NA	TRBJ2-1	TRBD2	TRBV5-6	TGTGCCAGCAGTAGGACTAGCGGGATTCCCTACAATGAGCAGTTCTTC	CASSRTSGIPYNEQFF
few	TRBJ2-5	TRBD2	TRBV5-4	TGTGCCAGCAGCTTGGGATCTAGCGGGGGCGAAGAGACCCAGTACTTC	CASSLGSSGGEETQYF
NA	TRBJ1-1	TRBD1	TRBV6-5	TGTGCCAGCAGGTACCTACAGGGGGCGGGTGAAGCTTTCTTT	CASRYLQGAGEAFF
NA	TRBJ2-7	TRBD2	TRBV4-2	TGTGCCAGCAGCGCTAATCTAGCGGGATTAGACGAGCAGTACTTC	CASSANLAGLDEQYF
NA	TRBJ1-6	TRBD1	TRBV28	TGTGCCAGCAGTTTAGGGACAGTAGATAATTCACCCCTCCACTTT	CASSLGTVDNSPLHF